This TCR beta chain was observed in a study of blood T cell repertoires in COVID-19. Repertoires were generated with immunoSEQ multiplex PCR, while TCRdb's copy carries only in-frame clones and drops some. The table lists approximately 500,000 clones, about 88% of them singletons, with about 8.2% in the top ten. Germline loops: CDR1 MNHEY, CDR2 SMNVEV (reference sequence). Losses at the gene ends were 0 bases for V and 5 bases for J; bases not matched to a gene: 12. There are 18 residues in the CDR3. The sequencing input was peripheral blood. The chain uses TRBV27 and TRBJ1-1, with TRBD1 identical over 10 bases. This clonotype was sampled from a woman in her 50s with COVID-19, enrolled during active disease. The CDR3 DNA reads TGTGCCAGCAGTTTATCGCCCGGGACAGGGGTACGGGGAACTGAAGCTTTCTTT. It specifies CASSLSPGTGVRGTEAFF.